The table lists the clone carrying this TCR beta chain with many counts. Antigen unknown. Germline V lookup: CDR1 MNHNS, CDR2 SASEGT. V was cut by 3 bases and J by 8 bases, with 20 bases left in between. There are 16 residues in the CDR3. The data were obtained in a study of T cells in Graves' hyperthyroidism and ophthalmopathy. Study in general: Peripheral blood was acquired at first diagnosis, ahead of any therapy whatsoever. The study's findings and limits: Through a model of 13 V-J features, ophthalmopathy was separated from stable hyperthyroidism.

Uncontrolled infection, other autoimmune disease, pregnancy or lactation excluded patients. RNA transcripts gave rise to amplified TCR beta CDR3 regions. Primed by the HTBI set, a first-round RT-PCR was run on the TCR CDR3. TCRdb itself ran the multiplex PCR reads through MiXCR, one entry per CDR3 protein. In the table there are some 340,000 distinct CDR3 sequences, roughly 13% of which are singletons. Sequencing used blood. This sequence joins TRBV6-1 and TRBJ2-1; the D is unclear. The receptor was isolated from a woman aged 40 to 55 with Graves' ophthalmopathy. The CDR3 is CASSESLGSAIYEQFF. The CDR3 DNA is TGTGCCAGCAGTGAGTCTTTGGGGTCAGCAATATATGAGCAGTTCTTC.